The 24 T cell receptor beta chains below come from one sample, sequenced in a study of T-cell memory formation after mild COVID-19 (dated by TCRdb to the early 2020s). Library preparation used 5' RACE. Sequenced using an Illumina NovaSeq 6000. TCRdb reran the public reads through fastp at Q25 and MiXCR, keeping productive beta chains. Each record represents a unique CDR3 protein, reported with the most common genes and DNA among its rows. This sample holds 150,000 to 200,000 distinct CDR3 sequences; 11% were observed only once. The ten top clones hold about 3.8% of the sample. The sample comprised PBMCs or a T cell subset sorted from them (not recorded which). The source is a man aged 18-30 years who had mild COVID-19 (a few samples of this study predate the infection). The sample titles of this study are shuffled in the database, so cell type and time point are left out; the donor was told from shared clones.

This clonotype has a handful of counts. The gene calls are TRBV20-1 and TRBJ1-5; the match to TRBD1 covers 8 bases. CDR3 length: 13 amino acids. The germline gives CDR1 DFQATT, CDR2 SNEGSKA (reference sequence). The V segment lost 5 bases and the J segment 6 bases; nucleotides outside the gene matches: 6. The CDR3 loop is CSAWTGFGQPQHF. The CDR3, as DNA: TGCAGTGCTTGGACAGGGTTTGGTCAGCCCCAGCATTTT.

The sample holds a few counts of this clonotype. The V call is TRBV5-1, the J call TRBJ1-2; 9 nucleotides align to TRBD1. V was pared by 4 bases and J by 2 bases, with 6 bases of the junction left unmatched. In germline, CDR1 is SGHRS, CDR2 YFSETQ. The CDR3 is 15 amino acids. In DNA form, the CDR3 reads TGCGCCAGCAGCGAAGGGACAGGGAGAAACTATGGCTACACCTTC. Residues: CASSEGTGRNYGYTF.

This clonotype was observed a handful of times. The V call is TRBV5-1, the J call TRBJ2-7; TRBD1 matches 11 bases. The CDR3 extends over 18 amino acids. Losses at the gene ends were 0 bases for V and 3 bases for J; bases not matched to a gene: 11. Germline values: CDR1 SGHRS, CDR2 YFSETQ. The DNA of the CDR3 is TGCGCCAGCAGCTTGGCCGGGACAGGGGGACTCGGTGACTACGAGCAGTACGTC. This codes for CASSLAGTGGLGDYEQYV.

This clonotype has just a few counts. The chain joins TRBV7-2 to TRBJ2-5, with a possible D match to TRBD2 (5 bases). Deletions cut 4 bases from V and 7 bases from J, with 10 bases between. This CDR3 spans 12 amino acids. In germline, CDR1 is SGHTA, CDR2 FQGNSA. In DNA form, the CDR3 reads TGTGCCAGCAGCTCGCGGGTGGGGACCCAGTACTTC. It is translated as CASSSRVGTQYF. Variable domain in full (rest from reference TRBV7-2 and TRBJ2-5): GAGVSQSPSNKVTEKGKDVELRCDPISGHTALYWYRQSLGQGLEFLIYFQGNSAPDKSGLPSDRFSAERTGGSVSTLTIQRTQQEDSAVYLCASSSRVGTQYFGPGTRLLVL.

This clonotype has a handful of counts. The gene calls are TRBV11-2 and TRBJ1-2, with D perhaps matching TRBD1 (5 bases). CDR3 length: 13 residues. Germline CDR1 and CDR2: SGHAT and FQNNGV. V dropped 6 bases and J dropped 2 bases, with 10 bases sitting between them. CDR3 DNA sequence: TGTGCCAGCAGGGGGCCCGGAAACTATGGCTACACCTTC. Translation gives CASRGPGNYGYTF.

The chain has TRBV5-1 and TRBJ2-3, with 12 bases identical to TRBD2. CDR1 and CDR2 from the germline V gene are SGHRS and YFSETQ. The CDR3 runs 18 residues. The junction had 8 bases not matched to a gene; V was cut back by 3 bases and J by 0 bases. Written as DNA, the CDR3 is TGCGCCAGCAGCTCCTTAGGACTAGCGGGGTTTAGCACAGATACGCAGTATTTT. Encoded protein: CASSSLGLAGFSTDTQYF.

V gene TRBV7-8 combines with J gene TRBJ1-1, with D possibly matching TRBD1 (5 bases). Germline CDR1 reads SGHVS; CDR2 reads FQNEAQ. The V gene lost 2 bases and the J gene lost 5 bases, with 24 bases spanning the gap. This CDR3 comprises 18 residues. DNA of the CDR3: TGTGCCAGCAGCTTAATGGCAAACCAGGGAAGGTCTGGAACTGAAGCTTTCTTT. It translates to CASSLMANQGRSGTEAFF.

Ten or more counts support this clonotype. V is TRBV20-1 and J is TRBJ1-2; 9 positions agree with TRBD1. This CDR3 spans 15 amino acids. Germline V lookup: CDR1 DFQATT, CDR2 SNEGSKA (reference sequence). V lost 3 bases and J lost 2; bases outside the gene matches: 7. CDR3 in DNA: TGCAGTGCTAGTCCTACCGGGACAGGGAACTATGGCTACACCTTC. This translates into CSASPTGTGNYGYTF.

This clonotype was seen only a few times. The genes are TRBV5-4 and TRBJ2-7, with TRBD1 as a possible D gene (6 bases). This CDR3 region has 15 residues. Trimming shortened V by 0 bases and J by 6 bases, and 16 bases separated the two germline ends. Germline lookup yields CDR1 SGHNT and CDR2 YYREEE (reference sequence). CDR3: CASSLATQGFREQYF. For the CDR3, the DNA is TGTGCCAGCAGCTTGGCGACTCAGGGGTTTCGCGAGCAGTACTTC.

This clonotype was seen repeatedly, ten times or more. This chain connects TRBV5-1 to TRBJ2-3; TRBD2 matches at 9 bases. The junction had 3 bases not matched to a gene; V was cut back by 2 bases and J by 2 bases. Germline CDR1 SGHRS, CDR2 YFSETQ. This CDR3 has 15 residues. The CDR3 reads CASSFIAGDTDTQYF. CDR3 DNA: TGCGCCAGCAGCTTTATAGCGGGGGACACAGATACGCAGTATTTT.

This CDR3 reads CASSLWPRPAGNTIYF. Written as DNA, the CDR3 is TGTGCCAGCAGCCTGTGGCCCCGACCGGCTGGAAACACCATATATTTT. This rearrangement joins TRBV14 to TRBJ1-3; D is undetermined. This CDR3 is built from 16 residues. Trimming pared 4 bases from V and 2 bases from J, leaving 15 bases between. In germline, CDR1 is SGHDN, CDR2 FVKESK.

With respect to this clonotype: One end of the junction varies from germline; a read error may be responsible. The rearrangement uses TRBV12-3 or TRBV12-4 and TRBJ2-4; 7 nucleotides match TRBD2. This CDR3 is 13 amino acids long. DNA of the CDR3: TGTGCCAGCAGTTTTGCCCGAGCAGCGGGATCCCTCTTC. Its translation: CASSFARAAGSLF.

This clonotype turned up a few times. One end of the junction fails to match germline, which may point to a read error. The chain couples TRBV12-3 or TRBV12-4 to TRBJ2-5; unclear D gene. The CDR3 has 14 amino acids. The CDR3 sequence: CASSGLGPQENQYF. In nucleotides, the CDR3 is TGTGCCAGCAGTGGATTAGGACCCCAAGAGAACCAGTACTTC.

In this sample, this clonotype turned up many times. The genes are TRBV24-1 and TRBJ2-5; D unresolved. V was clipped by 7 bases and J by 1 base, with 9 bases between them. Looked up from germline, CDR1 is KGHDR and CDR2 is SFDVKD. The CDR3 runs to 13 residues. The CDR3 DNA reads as TGTGCCACCAGCGGAATATTCCAAGAGACCCAGTACTTC. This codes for CATSGIFQETQYF.

The chain's CDR3 is CASSYLGQPQHF. CDR3 DNA sequence: TGTGCCAGCAGTTATCTAGGTCAGCCCCAGCATTTT. The chain couples TRBV6-5 to TRBJ1-5, with unresolved D. The CDR3 is 12 residues long. Trimming removed 3 bases from V and 6 bases from J, with 6 bases in between. CDR1 is MNHEY, CDR2 SVGAGI, per germline.

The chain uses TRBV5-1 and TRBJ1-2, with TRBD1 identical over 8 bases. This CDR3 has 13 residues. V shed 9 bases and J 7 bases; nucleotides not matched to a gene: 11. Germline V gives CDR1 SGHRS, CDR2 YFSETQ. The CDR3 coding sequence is TGCGCCACCGCGGACAGGGACTATCTTGGCTACACCTTC. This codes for CATADRDYLGYTF. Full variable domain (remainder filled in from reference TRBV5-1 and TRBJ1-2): KAGVTQTPRYLIKTRGQQVTLSCSPISGHRSVSWYQQTPGQGLQFLFEYFSETQRNKGNFPGRFSGRQFSNSRSEMNVSTLELGDSALYLCATADRDYLGYTFGSGTRLTVV.

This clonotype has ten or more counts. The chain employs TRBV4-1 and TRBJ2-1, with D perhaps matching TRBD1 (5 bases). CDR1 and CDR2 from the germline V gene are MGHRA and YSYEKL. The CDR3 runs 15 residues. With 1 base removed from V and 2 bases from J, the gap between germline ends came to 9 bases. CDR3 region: CASSQGQSTYNEQFF. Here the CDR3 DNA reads TGCGCCAGCAGCCAAGGACAGTCCACCTACAATGAGCAGTTCTTC.

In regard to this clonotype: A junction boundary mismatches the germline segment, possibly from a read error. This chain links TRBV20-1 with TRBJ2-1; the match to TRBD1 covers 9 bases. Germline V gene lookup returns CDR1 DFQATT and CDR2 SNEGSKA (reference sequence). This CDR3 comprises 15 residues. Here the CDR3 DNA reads TGCAGTGCGAGAGCCGGGACAGGGATCGGCGATGAGCAGTTCTTC. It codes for CSARAGTGIGDEQFF.

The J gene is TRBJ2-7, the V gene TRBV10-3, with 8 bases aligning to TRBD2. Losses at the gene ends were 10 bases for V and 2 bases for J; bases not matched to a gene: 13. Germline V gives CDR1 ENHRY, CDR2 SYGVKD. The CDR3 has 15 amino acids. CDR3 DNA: TGTGCCACCCGACGGGGTAGCGGGGACACCTACGAGCAGTACTTC. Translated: CATRRGSGDTYEQYF.

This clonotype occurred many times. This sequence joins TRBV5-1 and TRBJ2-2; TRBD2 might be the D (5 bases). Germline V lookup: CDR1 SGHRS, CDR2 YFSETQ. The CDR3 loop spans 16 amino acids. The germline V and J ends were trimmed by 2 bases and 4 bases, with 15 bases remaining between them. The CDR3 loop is CASSFLDLGGTGELFF. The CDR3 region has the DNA TGCGCCAGCAGCTTCTTGGACTTGGGCGGCACCGGGGAGCTGTTTTTT.

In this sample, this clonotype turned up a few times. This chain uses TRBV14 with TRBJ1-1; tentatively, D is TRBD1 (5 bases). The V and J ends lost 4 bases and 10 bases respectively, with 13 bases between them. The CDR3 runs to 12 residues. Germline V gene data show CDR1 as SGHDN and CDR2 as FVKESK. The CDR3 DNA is TGTGCCAGCAGCCGTCAGGGCGGAGGAGCTTTCTTT. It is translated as CASSRQGGGAFF.

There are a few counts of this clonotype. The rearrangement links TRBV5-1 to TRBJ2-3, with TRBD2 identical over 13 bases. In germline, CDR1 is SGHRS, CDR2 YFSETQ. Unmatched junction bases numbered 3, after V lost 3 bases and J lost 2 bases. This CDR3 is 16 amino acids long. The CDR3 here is CASSSGLAGTTDTQYF. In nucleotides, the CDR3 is TGCGCCAGCAGCTCGGGACTAGCGGGGACCACAGATACGCAGTATTTT.

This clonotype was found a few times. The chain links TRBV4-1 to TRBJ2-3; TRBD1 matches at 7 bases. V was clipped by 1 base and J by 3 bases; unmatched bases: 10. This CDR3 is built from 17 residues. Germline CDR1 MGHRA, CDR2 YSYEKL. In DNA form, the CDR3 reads TGCGCCAGCAGCCAAGTTTCAGGCAGGGGGTTAACAGATACGCAGTATTTT. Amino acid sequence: CASSQVSGRGLTDTQYF.

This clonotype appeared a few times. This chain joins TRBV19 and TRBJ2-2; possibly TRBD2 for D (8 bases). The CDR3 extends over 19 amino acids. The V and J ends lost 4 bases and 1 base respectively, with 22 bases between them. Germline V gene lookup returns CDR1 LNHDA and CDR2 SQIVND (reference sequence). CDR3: CASSTRPGGGLKNTGELFF. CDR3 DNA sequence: TGTGCCAGTAGTACTCGACCGGGAGGGGGCCTTAAGAACACCGGGGAGCTGTTTTTT.